Presented here are 8 T cell receptor beta chains from one specimen sequenced in a study of blood T cell repertoires in COVID-19. Profiling relied on immunoSEQ multiplex PCR, and the TCRdb table lists in-frame clones only, not all of them. The sample comprises around 180,000 clones, about 85% of which are singletons, and 9.8% rests with the top ten. Material for sequencing was peripheral blood. The source is a woman at least 80 years old with acute or convalescent COVID-19.

This chain uses TRBV5-1 with TRBJ2-7, with TRBD2 identical over 9 bases. The CDR3 length is 15 residues. The J segment lost 5 bases and the V segment lost 2 bases, leaving 8 bases of the junction unmatched. CDR1 and CDR2 from the germline V gene are SGHRS and YFSETQ. In nucleotides, the CDR3 is TGCGCCAGCAGCTTCGCTCTAGCGGGGCCCCACGAGCAGTACTTC. It codes for CASSFALAGPHEQYF.

This chain connects TRBV7-2 to TRBJ1-5; D perhaps matches TRBD1 (6 bases). The CDR3 extends over 16 amino acids. Germline V gives CDR1 SGHTA, CDR2 FQGNSA. Trimming shortened V by 4 bases and J by 0 bases, and 13 bases separated the two germline ends. As DNA, the CDR3 is TGTGCCAGCAGCTCAGGTGGGGGCTATAGCAATCAGCCCCAGCATTTT. It specifies CASSSGGGYSNQPQHF.

V gene TRBV5-4 combines with J gene TRBJ1-2; 10 nucleotides align to TRBD1. The germline CDR1 and CDR2 sequences are SGHNT and YYREEE (reference sequence). V lost 4 bases to trimming and J lost 7 bases; unmatched junction nucleotides: 7. The CDR3 is 14 residues long. As DNA, the CDR3 is TGTGCCAGCAGCCCCGGGACAGGGGAGTCTGGCTACACCTTC. Translating gives CASSPGTGESGYTF.

The DNA of the CDR3 is TGTGCCAGCTCACAGGGACAGAAAGACAATGAGCAGTTCTTC. Encoded protein: CASSQGQKDNEQFF. The chain carries TRBV18 and TRBJ2-1, with 7 nucleotides matching TRBD1. This CDR3 comprises 14 residues. Germline V CDR1 and CDR2: KGHSH, LQKENI. Unmatched junction bases numbered 5, after V lost 4 bases and J lost 5 bases.

V gene TRBV6-5 combines with J gene TRBJ1-1, with D unresolved. Trimming stripped 5 bases from V and 10 bases from J, with 17 bases between. Germline CDR1 MNHEY, CDR2 SVGAGI. This CDR3 region has 13 residues. This CDR3 is CASSPAPQLGAFF. CDR3 DNA sequence: TGTGCCAGCAGTCCCGCCCCCCAACTAGGAGCTTTCTTT.

V is TRBV5-1 and J is TRBJ2-5; a possible D gene is TRBD1 (5 bases). CDR1 SGHRS and CDR2 YFSETQ come from the germline V gene. The CDR3 extends over 14 amino acids. V was trimmed by 0 bases and J by 5 bases, leaving 11 bases between them. The CDR3 coding sequence is TGCGCCAGCAGCTTGGAAGGTTACAGGGAGACCCAGTACTTC. This codes for CASSLEGYRETQYF.

CDR3 residues: CASSRAGATGLYNEQFF. The CDR3 nucleotides read TGTGCCAGCAGCAGAGCGGGAGCGACGGGGCTATACAATGAGCAGTTCTTC. The chain couples TRBV3-1 (or the pseudogene TRBV3-2) to TRBJ2-1; 8 bases agree with TRBD2. The CDR3 loop spans 17 amino acids. Germline V gene data show CDR1 as LGHDT and CDR2 as YNNKEL (reference sequence). With 5 bases clipped from V and 4 bases from J, the junction kept 13 bases outside the gene matches.

The J gene is TRBJ2-3, the V gene TRBV9, with 10 bases fitting TRBD1. J gave up 8 bases and V 2 bases, and 5 bases lay outside the gene matches. Germline V CDR1 and CDR2: SGDLS, YYNGEE. The CDR3 spans 14 residues. The chain's CDR3 is CASSVGTGAPTQYF. CDR3 DNA sequence: TGTGCCAGCAGCGTTGGGACAGGGGCCCCTACGCAGTATTTT.